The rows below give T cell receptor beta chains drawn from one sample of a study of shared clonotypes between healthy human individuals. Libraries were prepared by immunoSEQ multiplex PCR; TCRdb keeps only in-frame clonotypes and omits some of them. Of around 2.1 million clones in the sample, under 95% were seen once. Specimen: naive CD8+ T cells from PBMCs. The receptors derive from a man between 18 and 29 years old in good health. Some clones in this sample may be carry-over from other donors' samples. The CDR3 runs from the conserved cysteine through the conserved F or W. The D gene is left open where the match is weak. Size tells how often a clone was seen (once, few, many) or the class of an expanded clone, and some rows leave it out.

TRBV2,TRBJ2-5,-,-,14,TGTGCCAGCAGTGAATCAGGGGCTTGGGAGACCCAGTACTTC,CASSESGAWETQYF
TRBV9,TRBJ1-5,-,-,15,TGTGCCAGCAGCGTAGCCGGGGGCGTGCATCAGCCCCAGCATTTT,CASSVAGGVHQPQHF
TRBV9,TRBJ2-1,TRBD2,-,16,TGTGCCAGCAGCCCCTTCCAGGCGGGAGCTTACAATGAGCAGTTCTTC,CASSPFQAGAYNEQFF
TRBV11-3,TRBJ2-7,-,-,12,TGTGCCAGCAAGGGCAGCACCTACGAGCAGTACTTC,CASKGSTYEQYF
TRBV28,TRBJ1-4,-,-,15,TGTGCCAGCAGTCACCCTGTGAGGGGCGGGGAAAAACTGTTTTTT,CASSHPVRGGEKLFF
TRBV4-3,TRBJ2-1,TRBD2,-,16,TGCGCCAGCAGCCAAGATAATAGCGGGAGGAGCGGTGAGCAGTTCTTC,CASSQDNSGRSGEQFF
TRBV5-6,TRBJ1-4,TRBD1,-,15,TGTGCCAGCAGCCCCGGACAGGTTCGAGGGGAAAAACTGTTTTTT,CASSPGQVRGEKLFF
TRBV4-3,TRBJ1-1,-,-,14,TGCGCCAGCAGCCACCCTGAGGGGGGGACTGAAGCTTTCTTT,CASSHPEGGTEAFF
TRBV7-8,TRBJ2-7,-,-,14,TGTGCCAGCAGCTTATCCGGGGGACTGGACGAGCAGTACTTC,CASSLSGGLDEQYF
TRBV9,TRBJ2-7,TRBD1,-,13,TGTGCCAGCAGTACGACAGGGACCCACGAGCAGTACTTC,CASSTTGTHEQYF
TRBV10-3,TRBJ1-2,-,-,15,TGTGCCATCAGTGAGCGGACGCTCCTCCTGGGTGGCTACACCTTC,CAISERTLLLGGYTF
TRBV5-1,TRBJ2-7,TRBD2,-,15,TGCGCCAGCAGCTTCGGGACTAGCGGGAGTGGCGAGCAGTACTTC,CASSFGTSGSGEQYF
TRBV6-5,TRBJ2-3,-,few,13,TGTGCCAGCAGTTACAATCCGAGAGATACGCAGTATTTT,CASSYNPRDTQYF
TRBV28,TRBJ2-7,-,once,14,TGTGCCAGCAGGACGGCGGGCGGCTCCTACGAGCAGTACTTC,CASRTAGGSYEQYF